The subject of this entry is one T cell receptor (beta chain). The antigen is not known. The CDR3 sequence is 15 residues long. Germline V gene lookup returns CDR1 SGDLS and CDR2 YYNGEE. With V trimmed by 4 bases and J by 7 bases, 9 bases remained unmatched. Via MiXCR, TCRdb re-called the 5' RACE reads, giving one row per CDR3 protein. This table holds 150,000 to 200,000 distinct CDR3 sequences, 9.5% to 11% found once. This sample is part of a study of T cells after yellow fever vaccination. Overall study findings and caveats: Reappearing after the booster were most of the clones from primary vaccination (almost 97% CD4, about 87% CD8).

This specimen consisted of CD8+ T cells sorted from PBMCs, obtained 15 days after the yellow fever booster vaccination. The receptor's source is a young man who received the YFV17D yellow fever vaccine. This chain joins TRBV9 and TRBJ2-2, with 8 bases identical to TRBD2. CDR3 protein: CASSPGGARDGELFF. For the CDR3, the DNA is TGTGCCAGCAGCCCCGGGGGGGCCCGGGACGGGGAGCTGTTTTTT. Variable domain in full (rest from reference TRBV9 and TRBJ2-2): DSGVTQTPKHLITATGQRVTLRCSPRSGDLSVYWYQQSLDQGLQFLIQYYNGEERAKGNILERFSAQQFPDLHSELNLSSLELGDSALYFCASSPGGARDGELFFGEGSRLTVL.